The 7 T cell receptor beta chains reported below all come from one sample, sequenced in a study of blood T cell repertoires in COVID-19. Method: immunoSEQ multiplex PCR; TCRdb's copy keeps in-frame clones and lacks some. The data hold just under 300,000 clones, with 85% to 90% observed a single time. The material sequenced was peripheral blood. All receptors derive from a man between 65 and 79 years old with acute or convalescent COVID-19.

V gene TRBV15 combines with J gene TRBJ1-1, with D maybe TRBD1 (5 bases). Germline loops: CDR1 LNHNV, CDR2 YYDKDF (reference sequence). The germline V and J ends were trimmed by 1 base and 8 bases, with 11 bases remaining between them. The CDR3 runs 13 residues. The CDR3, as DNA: TGTGCCACCAGCAGAGCACCGGGGGGAGAAGCTTTCTTT. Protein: CATSRAPGGEAFF.

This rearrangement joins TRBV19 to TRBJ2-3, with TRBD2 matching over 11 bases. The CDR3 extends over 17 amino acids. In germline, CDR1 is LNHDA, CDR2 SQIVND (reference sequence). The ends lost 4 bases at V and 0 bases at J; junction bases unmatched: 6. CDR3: CASSRGLADTSTDTQYF. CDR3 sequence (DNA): TGTGCCAGTAGTAGGGGACTAGCGGATACTAGCACAGATACGCAGTATTTT.

CDR3 in amino acids: CASSNRDSYNSPLHF. CDR3 sequence (DNA): TGTGCCAGCAGTAACAGGGATTCCTATAATTCACCCCTCCACTTT. The J gene is TRBJ1-6, the V gene TRBV6-5, with D tentatively TRBD1 (6 bases). The CDR3 totals 15 residues. The germline V and J ends were trimmed by 5 bases and 1 base, with 9 bases remaining between them. Germline-derived CDR1 and CDR2 are MNHEY and SVGAGI.

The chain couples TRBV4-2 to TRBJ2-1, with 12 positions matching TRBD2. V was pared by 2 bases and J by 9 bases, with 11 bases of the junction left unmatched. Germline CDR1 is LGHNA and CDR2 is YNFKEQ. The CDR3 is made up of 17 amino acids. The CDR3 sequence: CASSQPTSGRTFFEQFF. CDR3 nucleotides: TGTGCCAGCAGCCAACCCACTAGCGGGAGGACCTTCTTTGAGCAGTTCTTC.

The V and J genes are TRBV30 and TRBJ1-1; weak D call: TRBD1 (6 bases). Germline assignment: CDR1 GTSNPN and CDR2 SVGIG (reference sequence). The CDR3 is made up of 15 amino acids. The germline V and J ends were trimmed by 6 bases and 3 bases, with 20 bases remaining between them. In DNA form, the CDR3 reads TGTGCCTGTCGTCAGGGACAAGTTCGATACACTGAAGCTTTCTTT. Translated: CACRQGQVRYTEAFF.

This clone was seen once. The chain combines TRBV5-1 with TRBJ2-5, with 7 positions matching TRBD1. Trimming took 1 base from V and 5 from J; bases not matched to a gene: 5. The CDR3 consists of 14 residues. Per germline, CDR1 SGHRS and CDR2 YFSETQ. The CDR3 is CASSLLDRQETQYF. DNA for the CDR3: TGCGCCAGCAGCTTGTTGGACAGGCAGGAGACCCAGTACTTC.

The CDR3 spells CASSMRQLGQPQHF. CDR3 nucleotide sequence: TGTGCCAGTAGTATGAGACAGTTGGGGCAGCCCCAGCATTTT. The V gene is TRBV19, the J gene TRBJ1-5; a possible D gene is TRBD1 (5 bases). Trimming left V 3 bases short and J 7 bases short, with 13 bases between. Germline V gene lookup returns CDR1 LNHDA and CDR2 SQIVND (reference sequence). This CDR3 region has 14 residues.